The next 12 T cell receptor beta chains were all read from a single sample in a study of cytomegalovirus exposure and HLA in healthy donors. This table comes from immunoSEQ multiplex PCR, and its TCRdb copy is limited to in-frame clones, with some not included. In the table there are approximately 270,000 clones, 80% to 90% of which are singletons. Sequenced: PBMCs. Source of these receptors: a young woman in good health and CMV-seronegative.

The V gene is TRBV10-2, the J gene TRBJ1-6; TRBD1 aligns across 7 bases. The ends lost 0 bases at V and 7 bases at J; junction bases unmatched: 6. CDR1 is WSHSY and CDR2 is SAAADI in the germline V gene. The CDR3 length is 16 residues. The CDR3 DNA reads TGCGCCAGCAGTGAGTCACCTGACAGGGCCAATTCACCCCTCCACTTT. Translation gives CASSESPDRANSPLHF.

V and J are TRBV2 and TRBJ2-5, with a weak D call TRBD2 (7 bases). CDR1 is SNHLY and CDR2 is FYNNEI in the germline V gene. The CDR3 is 13 amino acids. Deletions cut 7 bases from V and 4 bases from J, with 13 bases between. Here the CDR3 reads CASITGRGETQYF. CDR3 coding DNA: TGTGCCAGCATAACAGGGAGGGGAGAGACCCAGTACTTC. Supplemented by reference TRBV2 and TRBJ2-5, the full variable domain reads EPEVTQTPSHQVTQMGQEVILRCVPISNHLYFYWYRQILGQKVEFLVSFYNNEISEKSEIFDDQFSVERPDGSNFTLKIRSTKLEDSAMYFCASITGRGETQYFGPGTRLLVL.

This clone was observed once. The genes are TRBV4-3 and TRBJ2-7; tentatively, D is TRBD1 (6 bases). From germline, CDR1 is LGHNA and CDR2 YSLEER. The CDR3 runs to 16 residues. V was clipped by 0 bases and J by 2 bases, with 14 bases between them. The CDR3 DNA is TGCGCCAGCAGCCAAGACAGGGGCCCCAGTCCCTACGAGCAGTACTTC. It encodes CASSQDRGPSPYEQYF.

This sequence joins TRBV6-5 and TRBJ1-2; 8 positions match TRBD1. The CDR3 has 15 amino acids. Trimming cost V 0 bases and J 4 bases; bases outside gene matches: 4. From germline, CDR1 is MNHEY and CDR2 SVGAGI. Here the CDR3 DNA reads TGTGCCAGCAGTTACTCCCAGGGGGCTGTCTATGGCTACACCTTC. Its protein is CASSYSQGAVYGYTF.

J is TRBJ1-2 and V is TRBV11-2, with TRBD1 matching 8 bases. V gave up 0 bases and J gave up 6 bases; unmatched junction bases: 6. Per germline, CDR1 SGHAT and CDR2 FQNNGV. This CDR3 is built from 15 residues. The CDR3 loop reads CASSLEVYRGDGYTF. The CDR3 bases are TGTGCCAGCAGCTTAGAGGTTTACAGGGGGGATGGCTACACCTTC.

The gene calls are TRBV5-1 and TRBJ2-7; D is possibly TRBD2 (5 bases). The CDR3 totals 14 residues. The germline V gene has CDR1 SGHRS and CDR2 YFSETQ. V dropped 0 bases and J dropped 1 base, with 8 bases sitting between them. CDR3 coding DNA: TGCGCCAGCAGCTTGGCCGGGGTGTCCTACGAGCAGTACTTC. Translation: CASSLAGVSYEQYF. The whole variable domain, remainder taken from reference TRBV5-1 and TRBJ2-7, is KAGVTQTPRYLIKTRGQQVTLSCSPISGHRSVSWYQQTPGQGLQFLFEYFSETQRNKGNFPGRFSGRQFSNSRSEMNVSTLELGDSALYLCASSLAGVSYEQYFGPGTRLTVT.

V gene TRBV19 combines with J gene TRBJ2-1, with 8 bases lining up with TRBD2. CDR3 length: 14 amino acids. CDR1 LNHDA and CDR2 SQIVND come from the germline V gene (reference sequence). The trim removed 7 bases at V and 5 bases at J, leaving 7 bases unmatched. In DNA form, the CDR3 reads TGTGCCAGTACAAGAAGCGGGGGCCACAATGAGCAGTTCTTC. It codes for CASTRSGGHNEQFF.

This chain joins TRBV2 and TRBJ2-3; TRBD2 is a possible D gene (6 bases). Trimming took 6 bases from V and 0 from J, leaving 16 bases between them. CDR1 and CDR2 (germline): SNHLY, FYNNEI. The CDR3 consists of 16 residues. The CDR3 DNA reads as TGTGCCAGCAGCGACCTAGCGAGGTCTAGCACAGATACGCAGTATTTT. This gives the protein CASSDLARSSTDTQYF.

This clone was counted once. The chain recombines TRBV5-1 with TRBJ2-7, with 11 bases fitting TRBD2. CDR1 is SGHRS and CDR2 is YFSETQ in the germline V gene. Trimming took 0 bases from V and 4 from J; bases not matched to a gene: 6. The CDR3 totals 16 residues. CDR3 DNA: TGCGCCAGCAGCTTGGGCCAGACTAGCGGGAATTACGAGCAGTACTTC. It encodes CASSLGQTSGNYEQYF. Full variable domain (rest looked up from reference TRBV5-1 and TRBJ2-7): KAGVTQTPRYLIKTRGQQVTLSCSPISGHRSVSWYQQTPGQGLQFLFEYFSETQRNKGNFPGRFSGRQFSNSRSEMNVSTLELGDSALYLCASSLGQTSGNYEQYFGPGTRLTVT.

The chain recombines TRBV4-1 with TRBJ2-2; no reliable D call. Trimming cost V 10 bases and J 5 bases, with 5 bases left between them. The germline gives CDR1 MGHRA, CDR2 YSYEKL. This CDR3 spans 10 amino acids. CDR3 loop: CAIGTGELFF. CDR3 bases: TGCGCCATCGGGACCGGGGAGCTGTTTTTT.

The chain uses TRBV5-1 and TRBJ1-1, with TRBD1 identical over 8 bases. Germline-derived CDR1 and CDR2 are SGHRS and YFSETQ. The CDR3 has 15 residues. After removal of 0 bases from V and 4 bases from J, the junction contained 5 bases not matched to a gene. The CDR3 here is CASSLGQGYPTEAFF. The DNA of the CDR3 is TGCGCCAGCAGCTTGGGACAGGGGTACCCCACTGAAGCTTTCTTT.

In DNA, the CDR3 is TGTGCCAGCAGCTTGGGGACTGCAACCTTCGAGCAGTACTTC. It translates to CASSLGTATFEQYF. V gene TRBV11-2 combines with J gene TRBJ2-7, with TRBD2 as a possible D gene (6 bases). Germline V gene data show CDR1 as SGHAT and CDR2 as FQNNGV. V lost 3 bases to trimming and J lost 6 bases, with 15 bases between them. The CDR3 contains 14 residues.